Below, 5 T cell receptor beta chains from the same sample are listed, as sequenced in a study of T cells expressing NK-cell markers. TCRdb reprocessed the 5' RACE reads and stores each CDR3 protein as one record, lacking DNA. The table for this sample gives under 500,000 distinct CDR3 sequences. Specimen: blood T cells: a sorted CD56 or NKG2C T cell subset, CD4+ or CD8+ T cells, or bulk PBMC T cells (not recorded which). All receptors come from a woman between 18 and 70 years old in good health.

The CDR3 here is CASSQQDRGNTEAFF. The chain recombines TRBV4-3 with TRBJ1-1; absent DNA, TCRdb's TRBD1 call cannot be checked. Germline V gene data show CDR1 as LGHNA and CDR2 as YSLEER. This CDR3 comprises 15 residues.

The chain recombines TRBV9 with TRBJ2-5; checking the TCRdb D call of TRBD2 is not possible without DNA. CDR3 length: 18 residues. CDR1 is SGDLS and CDR2 is YYNGEE in the germline V gene. The CDR3 sequence: CASSVGEAGGQLPETQYF.

The rearrangement links TRBV12-3 or TRBV12-4 to TRBJ2-1; TCRdb's D gene call, TRBD2, goes unchecked for lack of DNA. There are 13 residues in the CDR3. The CDR3 region is CASSWEPHNEQFF.

The rearrangement joins TRBV7-2 to TRBJ1-4; TCRdb's D gene call, TRBD1, goes unchecked for lack of DNA. The CDR3 length is 15 residues. Per the germline V gene, CDR1 is SGHTA and CDR2 is FQGNSA. The CDR3 here is CASSIQGSHSEKLFF.

The gene calls are TRBV18 and TRBJ2-1; with no DNA, the TCRdb D assignment of TRBD2 cannot be verified. Germline values: CDR1 KGHSH, CDR2 LQKENI. The CDR3 totals 15 residues. The CDR3 is CASSPPTSGYNEQFF. The whole variable domain, remainder taken from reference TRBV18 and TRBJ2-1, is NAGVMQNPRHLVRRRGQEARLRCSPMKGHSHVYWYRQLPEEGLKFMVYLQKENIIDESGMPKERFSAEFPKEGPSILRIQQVVRGDSAAYFCASSPPTSGYNEQFFGPGTRLTVL.